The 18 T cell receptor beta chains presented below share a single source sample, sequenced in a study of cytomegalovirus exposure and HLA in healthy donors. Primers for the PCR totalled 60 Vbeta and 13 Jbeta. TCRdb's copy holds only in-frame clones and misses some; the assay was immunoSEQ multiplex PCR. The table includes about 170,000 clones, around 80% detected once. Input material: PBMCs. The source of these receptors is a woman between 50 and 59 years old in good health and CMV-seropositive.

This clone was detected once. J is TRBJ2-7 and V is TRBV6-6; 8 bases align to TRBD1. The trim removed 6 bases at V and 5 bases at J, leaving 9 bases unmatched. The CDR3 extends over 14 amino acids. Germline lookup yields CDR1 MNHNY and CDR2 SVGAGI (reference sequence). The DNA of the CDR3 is TGTGCCAGCAGGGTCGGACAGGGTATCAACGAGCAGTACTTC. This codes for CASRVGQGINEQYF.

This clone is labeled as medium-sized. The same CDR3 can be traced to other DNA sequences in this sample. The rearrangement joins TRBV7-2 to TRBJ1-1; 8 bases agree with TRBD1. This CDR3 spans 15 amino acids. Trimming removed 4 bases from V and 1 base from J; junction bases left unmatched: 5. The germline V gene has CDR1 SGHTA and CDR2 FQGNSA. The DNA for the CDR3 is TGTGCCAGCAGCTCCCGACAGGGGCGGAACACTGAAGCTTTCTTT. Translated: CASSSRQGRNTEAFF.

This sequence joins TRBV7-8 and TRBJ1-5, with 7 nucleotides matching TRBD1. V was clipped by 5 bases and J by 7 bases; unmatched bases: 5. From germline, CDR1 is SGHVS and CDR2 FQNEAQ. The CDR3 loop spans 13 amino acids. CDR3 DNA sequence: TGTGCCAGCAGCCTACAGGGGAAGCAGCCCCAGCATTTT. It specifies CASSLQGKQPQHF.

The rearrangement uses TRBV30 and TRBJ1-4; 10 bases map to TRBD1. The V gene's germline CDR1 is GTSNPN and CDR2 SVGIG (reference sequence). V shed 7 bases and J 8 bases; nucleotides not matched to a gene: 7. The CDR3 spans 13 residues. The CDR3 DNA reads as TGTGCCTCGAGAGACAGGGGGCAGGAAAAACTGTTTTTT. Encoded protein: CASRDRGQEKLFF.

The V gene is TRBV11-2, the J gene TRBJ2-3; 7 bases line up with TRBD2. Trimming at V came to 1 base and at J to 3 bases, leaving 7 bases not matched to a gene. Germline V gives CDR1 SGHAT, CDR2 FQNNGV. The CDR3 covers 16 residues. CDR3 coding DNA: TGTGCCAGCAGCTTAGGGGCTAGCGGTTGGACAGATACGCAGTATTTT. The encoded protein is CASSLGASGWTDTQYF.

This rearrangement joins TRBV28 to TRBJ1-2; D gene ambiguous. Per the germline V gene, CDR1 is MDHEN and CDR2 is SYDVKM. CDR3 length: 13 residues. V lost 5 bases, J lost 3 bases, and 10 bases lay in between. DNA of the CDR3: TGTGCCAGCAGTCCCCCGGGTGACTATGGCTACACCTTC. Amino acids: CASSPPGDYGYTF.

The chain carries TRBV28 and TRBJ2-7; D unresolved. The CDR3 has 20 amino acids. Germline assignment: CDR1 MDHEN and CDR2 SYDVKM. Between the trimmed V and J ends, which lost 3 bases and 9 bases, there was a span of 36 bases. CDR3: CASSLASQTHKALRAVRQYF. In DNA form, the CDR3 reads TGTGCCAGCAGTTTGGCGTCGCAGACCCATAAAGCGCTACGAGCAGTTCGGCAGTACTTC.

For the CDR3, the DNA is TGCGCCAGCAGCTTACAGGTTGGCTTAGCCAAAAACATTCAGTACTTC. Translated: CASSLQVGLAKNIQYF. V and J are TRBV5-1 and TRBJ2-4; D may be TRBD1 (5 bases). Germline loops: CDR1 SGHRS, CDR2 YFSETQ. Trimming stripped 2 bases from V and 0 bases from J, with 12 bases between. This CDR3 is 16 amino acids long.

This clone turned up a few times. CDR3 in amino acids: CASSLNDDTQYF. In nucleotides, the CDR3 is TGTGCCAGCAGCCTAAATGATGATACGCAGTATTTT. The V call is TRBV9, the J call TRBJ2-3; unclear D gene. The germline gives CDR1 SGDLS, CDR2 YYNGEE. The CDR3 contains 12 residues. The ends were cut back, 4 bases at V and 6 bases at J, with 9 bases in the middle.

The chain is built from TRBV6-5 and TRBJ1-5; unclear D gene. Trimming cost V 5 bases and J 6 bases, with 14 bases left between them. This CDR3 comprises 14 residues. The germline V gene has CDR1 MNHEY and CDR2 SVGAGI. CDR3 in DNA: TGTGCCAGCAGTCGGGAAAGAAAAAGTCAGCCCCAGCATTTT. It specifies CASSRERKSQPQHF.

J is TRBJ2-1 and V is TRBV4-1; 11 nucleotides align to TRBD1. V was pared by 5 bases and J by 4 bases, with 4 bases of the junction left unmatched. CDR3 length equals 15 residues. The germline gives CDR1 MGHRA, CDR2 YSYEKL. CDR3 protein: CASSNGQGAYNEQFF. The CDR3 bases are TGCGCCAGCAGCAACGGACAGGGGGCATACAATGAGCAGTTCTTC.

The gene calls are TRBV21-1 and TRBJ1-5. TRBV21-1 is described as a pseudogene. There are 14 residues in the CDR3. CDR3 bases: TGTGCCAGCAGCAAACCACGGGGTTCGCAGCCCCAGCATTTT. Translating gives CASSKPRGSQPQHF.

The CDR3 loop reads CASSPTGTGTGNTIYF. Here the CDR3 DNA reads TGTGCCAGCTCGCCAACCGGGACAGGGACTGGAAACACCATATATTTT. The chain joins TRBV18 to TRBJ1-3; 9 bases map to TRBD1. This CDR3 has 16 amino acids. Germline V lookup: CDR1 KGHSH, CDR2 LQKENI. Unmatched junction bases numbered 8, after V lost 6 bases and J lost 2 bases. Variable domain in full (rest from reference TRBV18 and TRBJ1-3): NAGVMQNPRHLVRRRGQEARLRCSPMKGHSHVYWYRQLPEEGLKFMVYLQKENIIDESGMPKERFSAEFPKEGPSILRIQQVVRGDSAAYFCASSPTGTGTGNTIYFGEGSWLTVV.

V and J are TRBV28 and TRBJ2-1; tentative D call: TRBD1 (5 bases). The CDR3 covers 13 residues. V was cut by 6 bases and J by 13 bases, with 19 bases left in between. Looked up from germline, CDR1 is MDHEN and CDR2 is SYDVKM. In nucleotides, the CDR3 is TGTGCCAGCAGACGCCGGGCCCAGGGCGGACAGTTCTTC. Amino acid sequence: CASRRRAQGGQFF. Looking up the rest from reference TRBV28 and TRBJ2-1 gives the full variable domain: DVKVTQSSRYLVKRTGEKVFLECVQDMDHENMFWYRQDPGLGLRLIYFSYDVKMKEKGDIPEGYSVSREKKERFSLILESASTNQTSMYLCASRRRAQGGQFFGPGTRLTVL.

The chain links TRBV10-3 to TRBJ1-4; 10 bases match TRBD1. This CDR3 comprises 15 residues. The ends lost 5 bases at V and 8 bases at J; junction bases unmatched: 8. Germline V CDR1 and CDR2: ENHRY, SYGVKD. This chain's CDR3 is CAISSTGTGDEKLFF. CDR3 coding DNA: TGTGCCATCAGTTCAACCGGGACAGGGGACGAAAAACTGTTTTTT.

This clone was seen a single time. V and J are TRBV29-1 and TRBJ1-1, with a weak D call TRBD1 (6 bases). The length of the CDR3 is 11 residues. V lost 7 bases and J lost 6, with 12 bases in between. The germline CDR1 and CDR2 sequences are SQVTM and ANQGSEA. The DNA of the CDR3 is TGCAGCGCGGACAGCAGCCCTGAAGCTTTCTTT. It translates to CSADSSPEAFF.

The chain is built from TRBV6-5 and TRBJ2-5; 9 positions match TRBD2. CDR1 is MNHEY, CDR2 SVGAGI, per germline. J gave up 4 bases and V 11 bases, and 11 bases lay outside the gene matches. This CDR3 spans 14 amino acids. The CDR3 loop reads CAAQALAGPETQYF. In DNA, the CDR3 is TGTGCCGCTCAGGCGCTAGCGGGGCCAGAGACCCAGTACTTC.

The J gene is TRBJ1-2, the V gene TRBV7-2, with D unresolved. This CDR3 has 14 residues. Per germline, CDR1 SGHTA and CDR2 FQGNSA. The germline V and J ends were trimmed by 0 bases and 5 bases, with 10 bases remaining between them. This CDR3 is CASSLAPRIYGYTF. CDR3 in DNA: TGTGCCAGCAGCTTAGCCCCTAGGATTTATGGCTACACCTTC.